Included here is one TCR beta chain sequence, with context. Its target is unknown. This record comes from a study of Ad26.COV2.S vaccination and SARS-CoV-2 variants. Study information: In the COV1001 trial, the donor was in the Ad26.COV2.S arm. Study-level points and caveats: Substantial breadth was reportedly displayed by spike-specific CD8+ and CD4+ T cell responses after vaccination. Higher spike-specific TCR breadth was found in vaccine recipients than in placebo recipients.

The CDR3 extends over 14 amino acids. CDR1 and CDR2 from the germline V gene are SGHRS and YFSETQ. With 2 bases removed from V and 8 bases from J, the gap between germline ends came to 14 bases. Described treatment: some 20 received Ad26.COV2.S at low or high dose, single or two shots; 5 received placebo; per-sample allocation not given. Sampling happened 63 days after the first vaccine or placebo injection. TCRdb's table, derived via immunoSEQ multiplex PCR, lists solely in-frame clones and lacks some. The repertoire holds about 370,000 clones, with less than 90% as singletons. This sequence was found in a person between 18 and 65 years old who received the Ad26.COV2.S COVID-19 vaccine or a placebo. The V call is TRBV5-1, the J call TRBJ2-4, with D possibly being TRBD1 (5 bases). The sample here was peripheral blood, taken in a trial of Ad26.COV2.S vaccine versus placebo. CDR3 bases: TGCGCCAGCAGCTTAAGTCAGGGCCCGGACATTCAGTACTTC. Protein sequence: CASSLSQGPDIQYF.